The 28 T cell receptor beta chains below were found in one sample sequenced in a study of HIV-infected patients and healthy controls. No cell fractionation was done, so the repertoire covers all unsorted peripheral blood T cells. Alpha and beta constant-region primers primed reverse transcription of approximately 460 ng RNA. Using multiplexing indices, alpha and beta chain libraries were generated apart by chain-specific third strand synthesis. Using its own MiXCR run on the 5' RACE reads, TCRdb lists one record per CDR3 protein. The table records 20,000 to 30,000 distinct CDR3 sequences, 8.5% of them present only once. Sequences were obtained from blood. These receptors all stem from an adult in good health.

In this sample, this clonotype turned up many times. The chain employs TRBV5-6 and TRBJ1-3; D unclear. This CDR3 has 14 residues. Between the trimmed V and J ends, which lost 3 bases and 0 bases, there was a span of 7 bases. Germline assignment: CDR1 SGHDT and CDR2 YYEEEE. In DNA, the CDR3 is TGTGCCAGCAGCTGGGCCCTCTCTGGAAACACCATATATTTT. This sequence encodes CASSWALSGNTIYF.

Many counts were recorded for this clonotype. V usage is TRBV15 and J usage is TRBJ1-1, with D possibly TRBD1 on 5 matching bases. Germline CDR1 reads LNHNV; CDR2 reads YYDKDF (reference sequence). The CDR3 covers 14 residues. The ends were cut back, 5 bases at V and 1 base at J, with 11 bases in the middle. The CDR3 spells CATSGGDGNTEAFF. As DNA, the CDR3 is TGTGCCACCAGCGGGGGGGACGGGAACACTGAAGCTTTCTTT.

This clonotype was observed at least ten times. J is TRBJ2-3 and V is TRBV29-1; 8 nucleotides line up with TRBD1. J gave up 5 bases and V 2 bases, and 9 bases lay outside the gene matches. CDR3 length equals 15 residues. From germline, CDR1 is SQVTM and CDR2 ANQGSEA. The CDR3 nucleotides are TGCAGCGTTGAACCCGAGGGCAGGGGGCGAGATACGCAGTATTTT. It is translated as CSVEPEGRGRDTQYF.

The table lists this clonotype with many counts. This chain links TRBV11-2 with TRBJ1-6; 7 bases align to TRBD1. J lost 1 base, V lost 3 bases, and 0 bases had no gene match. The CDR3 runs 15 residues. Germline lookup yields CDR1 SGHAT and CDR2 FQNNGV. In DNA form, the CDR3 reads TGTGCCAGCAGCTTCAGGGGGTCCTATAATTCACCCCTCCACTTT. It yields the protein CASSFRGSYNSPLHF.

The sample holds many counts of this clonotype. The gene calls are TRBV7-8 and TRBJ1-5; maybe TRBD1 (6 bases). CDR1 is SGHVS and CDR2 is FQNEAQ in the germline V gene. The CDR3 has 14 residues. The V gene lost 5 bases and the J gene lost 6 bases, with 14 bases spanning the gap. The CDR3 sequence is CASSTRGGSQPQHF. DNA of the CDR3: TGTGCCAGCAGCACCCGAGGGGGAAGTCAGCCCCAGCATTTT.

This clonotype has only one observation. Possible read error: a much larger clone is one base away. This chain uses TRBV19 with TRBJ2-7, with D perhaps assigned TRBD1 or TRBD2 (5 bases each). There are 15 residues in the CDR3. Between the trimmed V and J ends, which lost 3 bases and 6 bases, there was a span of 18 bases. Looked up from germline, CDR1 is LNHDA and CDR2 is SQIVND (reference sequence). The CDR3 coding sequence is TGTGCCAGTAGTATTGTCCGGGACGGAGCCTGCGAGCAGTACTTC. This encodes CASSIVRDGACEQYF.

This clonotype occurred many times. This CDR3 reads CASTVGQGVYEQYF. The CDR3 DNA reads as TGTGCCAGCACCGTAGGACAGGGTGTGTACGAGCAGTACTTC. This sequence joins TRBV7-8 and TRBJ2-7, with 8 bases that match TRBD1. CDR3 length: 14 amino acids. CDR1 and CDR2 (germline): SGHVS, FQNEAQ. Germline trimming cut 7 bases from V and 4 bases from J; bases unmatched to any gene: 9.

This clonotype was counted a few times. This chain uses TRBV20-1 with TRBJ1-6, with D possibly matching TRBD1 (5 bases). This CDR3 has 14 residues. Germline V gene lookup returns CDR1 DFQATT and CDR2 SNEGSKA (reference sequence). V lost 5 bases to trimming and J lost 10 bases, with 18 bases between them. CDR3 loop: CSARQSLGESPLHF. As DNA, the CDR3 is TGCAGTGCTCGCCAAAGCTTAGGGGAGTCACCCCTCCACTTT.

This clonotype was seen only a few times. The V and J genes are TRBV12-3 or TRBV12-4 and TRBJ1-1; D gene unclear. Between the trimmed V and J ends, which lost 6 bases and 7 bases, there was a span of 15 bases. This CDR3 has 13 amino acids. CDR3 nucleotide sequence: TGTGCCAGCAGACCCCTAGGAGGCGGTGAAGCTTTCTTT. Translating it yields CASRPLGGGEAFF.

This clonotype was seen repeatedly, ten times or more. The V call is TRBV12-5, the J call TRBJ1-2, with a possible D match to TRBD1 (5 bases). The V and J ends lost 5 bases and 8 bases respectively, with 18 bases between them. The CDR3 totals 14 residues. The germline gives CDR1 LGHNT, CDR2 FRNRAP. CDR3: CASGQGPIGRGYTF. The CDR3 DNA sequence: TGTGCTAGTGGTCAGGGTCCAATCGGAAGAGGCTACACCTTC.

This clonotype was counted ten times or more. The CDR3 is CATSRGQGSYEQYF. In nucleotides, the CDR3 is TGTGCCACCAGCAGAGGCCAGGGGTCGTACGAGCAGTACTTC. V usage is TRBV15 and J usage is TRBJ2-7; D is perhaps TRBD1 (6 bases). The CDR3 contains 14 residues. Trimming stripped 1 base from V and 4 bases from J, with 11 bases between. Per germline, CDR1 LNHNV and CDR2 YYDKDF (reference sequence). Drawing the rest from reference TRBV15 and TRBJ2-7, the complete variable domain is DAMVIQNPRYQVTQFGKPVTLSCSQTLNHNVMYWYQQKSSQAPKLLFHYYDKDFNNEADTPDNFQSRRPNTSFCFLDIRSPGLGDTAMYLCATSRGQGSYEQYFGPGTRLTVT.

This clonotype was detected ten times or more. CDR3 residues: CASSRRSGGLNIQYF. CDR3 nucleotide sequence: TGTGCCAGCAGCCGGAGGAGCGGGGGTCTGAACATTCAGTACTTC. This chain links TRBV3-1 with TRBJ2-4; the match to TRBD2 covers 8 bases. CDR3 length: 15 residues. Germline V gene sequence: CDR1 LGHDT, CDR2 YNNKEL (reference sequence). V lost 4 bases to trimming and J lost 7 bases; unmatched junction nucleotides: 9.

This clonotype was seen a few times. This chain uses TRBV27 with TRBJ1-5, with TRBD1 matching over 10 bases. Germline CDR1 is MNHEY and CDR2 is SMNVEV (reference sequence). The CDR3 is 14 amino acids. Unmatched junction bases numbered 4, after V lost 6 bases and J lost 5 bases. The CDR3 is CASRSDRGDQPQHF. CDR3 DNA sequence: TGTGCCAGCAGATCGGACAGGGGGGATCAGCCCCAGCATTTT.

The table lists this clonotype with many counts. V is TRBV11-2 and J is TRBJ2-3; 7 bases match TRBD2. The CDR3 runs to 15 residues. After removal of 4 bases from V and 1 base from J, the junction contained 5 bases not matched to a gene. The germline V gene encodes CDR1 SGHAT and CDR2 FQNNGV. CDR3 amino acids: CASSWEGSGTDTQYF. CDR3 DNA sequence: TGTGCCAGCAGCTGGGAGGGTAGTGGCACAGATACGCAGTATTTT.

By sample share, this clonotype is medium-sized. The chain uses TRBV5-1 and TRBJ1-5; possible D gene TRBD1, 5 bases. Germline assignment: CDR1 SGHRS and CDR2 YFSETQ. The CDR3 spans 14 residues. Trimming cost V 4 bases and J 3 bases, with 11 bases left between them. DNA of the CDR3: TGCGCCAGCAGCCCAGACAGTTCCAATCAGCCCCAGCATTTT. Translating it yields CASSPDSSNQPQHF.

This clonotype was seen at least ten times. The genes are TRBV25-1 and TRBJ1-5, with D perhaps TRBD1 (6 bases). Trimming left V 6 bases short and J 3 bases short, with 24 bases between. This CDR3 is 18 amino acids long. Germline CDR1 is MGHDK and CDR2 is SYGVNS. The CDR3 coding sequence is TGTGCCAGCAGCGGACCCAGCTGGACAGTCGGTTCCAATCAGCCCCAGCATTTT. Protein sequence: CASSGPSWTVGSNQPQHF.

This clonotype occurred many times. Its ends do not fully match the called genes, so a read error is possible. The V call is TRBV29-1, the J call TRBJ2-5, with D unclear. Per germline, CDR1 SQVTM and CDR2 ANQGSEA. The CDR3 contains 8 residues. CDR3 residues: CSVEGLNF. The DNA of the CDR3 is TGCAGCGTTGAGGGCCTGAACTTC. Full variable domain (outside the CDR3, taken from reference TRBV29-1 and TRBJ2-5): SAVISQKPSRDICQRGTSLTIQCQVDSQVTMMFWYRQQPGQSLTLIATANQGSEATYESGFVIDKFPISRPNLTFSTLTVSNMSPEDSSIYLCSVEGLNFGPGTRLLVL.

This clonotype was recorded many times. This rearrangement joins TRBV24-1 to TRBJ2-5; D tentatively reads TRBD1 or TRBD2 (5 bases each). The CDR3 runs to 14 residues. Trimming pared 4 bases from V and 4 bases from J, leaving 12 bases between. Germline V gives CDR1 KGHDR, CDR2 SFDVKD. The DNA for the CDR3 is TGTGCCACCAGTGACGACCGGGACGGAGAGACCCAGTACTTC. Encoded protein: CATSDDRDGETQYF.

This clonotype was counted once. V gene TRBV11-1 combines with J gene TRBJ2-5; unclear D gene. The CDR3 has 13 residues. Looked up from germline, CDR1 is SGHAT and CDR2 is FQDESV (reference sequence). V dropped 1 base and J dropped 4 bases, with 7 bases sitting between them. The CDR3 protein is CASSLEIRETQYF. CDR3 nucleotides: TGTGCCAGCAGCTTAGAGATACGAGAGACCCAGTACTTC.

This clonotype is medium-sized (0.01 to 0.1%) by share. The chain couples TRBV6-5 to TRBJ1-6, with TRBD1 as a possible D gene (5 bases). CDR1 is MNHEY, CDR2 SVGAGI, per germline. The length of the CDR3 is 13 residues. The CDR3 protein is CASPDRSNSPLHF. The CDR3 bases are TGTGCTAGCCCCGACAGAAGTAATTCACCCCTCCACTTT.

The table lists this clonotype with many counts. The chain joins TRBV7-3 to TRBJ2-1, with D hard to call. In germline, CDR1 is SGHTA, CDR2 FQGTGA. The germline V and J ends were trimmed by 6 bases and 12 bases, with 24 bases remaining between them. The CDR3 loop spans 15 amino acids. DNA for the CDR3: TGTGCCAGCAGTTTGTCCCGTATGCAGTCCCCGGGGCAGTTCTTC. Translating gives CASSLSRMQSPGQFF.

This clonotype was seen ten or more times. J is TRBJ1-3 and V is TRBV7-2; D is unresolved. This CDR3 is built from 17 residues. Trimming pared 1 base from V and 4 bases from J, leaving 17 bases between. Germline CDR1 SGHTA, CDR2 FQGNSA. CDR3 bases: TGTGCCAGCAGCTTAGATAGCGTCAGGTCTTCGGGAAACACCATATATTTT. This gives the protein CASSLDSVRSSGNTIYF.

This clonotype was picked up many times. The gene calls are TRBV5-6 and TRBJ2-7; D ambiguous. There are 14 residues in the CDR3. Per the germline V gene, CDR1 is SGHDT and CDR2 is YYEEEE. Trimming left V 0 bases short and J 3 bases short, with 10 bases between. CDR3 nucleotide sequence: TGTGCCAGCAGCTTGGGGGGTGGGAACTACGAGCAGTACTTC. Protein sequence: CASSLGGGNYEQYF.

This clonotype has just a few counts. The chain employs TRBV6-2 or TRBV6-3 and TRBJ2-2; perhaps TRBD2 as D (5 bases). Looked up from germline, CDR1 is MNHEY and CDR2 is SVGEGT. The CDR3 totals 15 residues. The V end lost 6 bases, the J end lost 6 bases, and 17 bases lay between the germline ends. CDR3 coding DNA: TGTGCCAGCAGCCCCTCGGGCGGGTCCGCCGGGGAGCTGTTTTTT. This translates into CASSPSGGSAGELFF.

This clonotype showed up many times. This chain uses TRBV20-1 with TRBJ1-2, with D unresolved. The germline CDR1 and CDR2 sequences are DFQATT and SNEGSKA (reference sequence). This CDR3 has 12 residues. V lost 0 bases, J lost 6 bases, and 8 bases lay in between. The CDR3 sequence: CSARDRRDGYTF. DNA of the CDR3: TGCAGTGCTAGAGATAGGAGGGATGGCTACACCTTC.

This clonotype was observed many times. This rearrangement joins TRBV5-1 to TRBJ2-7, with 10 bases lining up with TRBD1. CDR3 length: 14 residues. CDR1 is SGHRS and CDR2 is YFSETQ in the germline V gene. The V segment lost 1 base and the J segment 4 bases; nucleotides outside the gene matches: 2. The CDR3 nucleotides read TGCGCCAGCAGCTTGCCGGACAGGGGGTACGAGCAGTACTTC. As protein: CASSLPDRGYEQYF.

This clonotype has just one count. The gene calls are TRBV25-1 and TRBJ1-5; TRBD1 matches at 8 bases. Germline V gene sequence: CDR1 MGHDK, CDR2 SYGVNS. V dropped 6 bases and J dropped 2; count of bases not matched to a gene: 6. The CDR3 is 15 residues long. The DNA for the CDR3 is TGTGCCAGCAGCGGGGACAGGAGTGGCAATCAGCCCCAGCATTTT. Protein product: CASSGDRSGNQPQHF.

J is TRBJ1-1 and V is TRBV6-5; 8 bases map to TRBD1. The germline gives CDR1 MNHEY, CDR2 SVGAGI. V dropped 0 bases and J dropped 1; count of bases not matched to a gene: 1. This CDR3 contains 15 residues. CDR3 nucleotides: TGTGCCAGCAGTTACTCTGGACAGGGGAACACTGAAGCTTTCTTT. This gives the protein CASSYSGQGNTEAFF.